A single sample gave rise to the 7 T cell receptor beta chains below, sequenced in a study of OX40 agonist ivuxolimab in advanced cancers. Generated by immunoSEQ multiplex PCR, the TCRdb table keeps only in-frame clones and is missing some. The data contain 65,000 to 80,000 clones, about 88% of them singletons. The sample consisted of CD4+ or CD8+ T cells sorted from blood, taken in a trial of the OX40 agonist ivuxolimab. The receptors here all came from an adult with an advanced solid tumor such as melanoma, head and neck, liver or kidney cancer.

The chain carries TRBV5-6 and TRBJ2-7; 8 nucleotides align to TRBD1. Germline values: CDR1 SGHDT, CDR2 YYEEEE. The J segment lost 4 bases and the V segment lost 0 bases, leaving 3 bases of the junction unmatched. This CDR3 contains 14 residues. CDR3 sequence (DNA): TGTGCCAGCAGCTTGGGGACAGGGATGTACGAGCAGTACTTC. Translation gives CASSLGTGMYEQYF.

The rearrangement joins TRBV14 to TRBJ1-4; tentatively, D is TRBD1 (6 bases). CDR1 and CDR2 (germline): SGHDN, FVKESK. The CDR3 contains 17 residues. V dropped 4 bases and J dropped 2 bases, with 17 bases sitting between them. Written as DNA, the CDR3 is TGTGCCAGCAGCCCCCAGCGGGGGGCATGGACTAATGAAAAACTGTTTTTT. This encodes CASSPQRGAWTNEKLFF.

Points on this clone: The missing conserved phenylalanine or tryptophan at the end of this CDR3 makes a read error likely. The genes are TRBV9 and TRBJ2-7, with D maybe TRBD2 (5 bases). The germline V gene has CDR1 SGDLS and CDR2 YYNGEE. Trimming removed 6 bases from V and 0 bases from J, with 13 bases in between. This CDR3 region has 14 residues. In DNA, the CDR3 is TGTGCCAGCAACCCGACTGGGAGCTCCTACGAGCAGTACCTC. It is translated as CASNPTGSSYEQYL.

The genes are TRBV9 and TRBJ2-3; D is unclear. The CDR3 loop spans 12 amino acids. V lost 5 bases to trimming and J lost 6 bases, with 10 bases between them. The V gene's germline CDR1 is SGDLS and CDR2 YYNGEE. The CDR3 nucleotides are TGTGCCAGCAGTCTTACTCCGGATACGCAGTATTTT. Amino acid sequence: CASSLTPDTQYF.

V is TRBV4-2 and J is TRBJ2-2, with D tentatively TRBD1 (6 bases). Looked up from germline, CDR1 is LGHNA and CDR2 is YNFKEQ. The CDR3 covers 15 residues. Trimming shortened V by 4 bases and J by 0 bases, and 9 bases separated the two germline ends. The CDR3 region is CASSLGTSNTGELFF. The CDR3 DNA is TGTGCCAGCAGCCTCGGGACATCGAACACCGGGGAGCTGTTTTTT.

The V and J genes are TRBV18 and TRBJ2-3; D remains ambiguous. Deletions cut 3 bases from V and 2 bases from J, with 12 bases between. Germline CDR1 KGHSH, CDR2 LQKENI. The CDR3 is made up of 15 amino acids. CDR3 DNA: TGTGCCAGCTCACCTTTTAGTGCGAACACAGATACGCAGTATTTT. It codes for CASSPFSANTDTQYF.

This chain connects TRBV10-1 to TRBJ1-5; D perhaps matches TRBD1 (6 bases). V was pared by 2 bases and J by 0 bases, with 20 bases between. The CDR3 consists of 19 residues. CDR1 WNHNN and CDR2 SYGVQD come from the germline V gene (reference sequence). The CDR3 region has the DNA TGCGCCAGCAGTGAGATGGAACAGGGACGGCACTATAGCAATCAGCCCCAGCATTTT. Translated, it gives CASSEMEQGRHYSNQPQHF.